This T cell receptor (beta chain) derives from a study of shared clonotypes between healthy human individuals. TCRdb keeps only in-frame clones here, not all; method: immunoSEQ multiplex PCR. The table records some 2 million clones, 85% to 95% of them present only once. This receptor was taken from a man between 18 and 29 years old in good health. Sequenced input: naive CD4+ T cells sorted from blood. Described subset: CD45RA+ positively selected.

The CDR3 nucleotides are TGTGCCACAAAAACACAAGGGGTCTCAGGCACTGAAGCTTTCTTT. Its translation is CATKTQGVSGTEAFF. The V and J genes are TRBV19 and TRBJ1-1, with D possibly TRBD1 on 5 matching bases. The CDR3 consists of 15 residues. V lost 10 bases and J lost 4, with 22 bases in between. Germline CDR1 LNHDA, CDR2 SQIVND (reference sequence).